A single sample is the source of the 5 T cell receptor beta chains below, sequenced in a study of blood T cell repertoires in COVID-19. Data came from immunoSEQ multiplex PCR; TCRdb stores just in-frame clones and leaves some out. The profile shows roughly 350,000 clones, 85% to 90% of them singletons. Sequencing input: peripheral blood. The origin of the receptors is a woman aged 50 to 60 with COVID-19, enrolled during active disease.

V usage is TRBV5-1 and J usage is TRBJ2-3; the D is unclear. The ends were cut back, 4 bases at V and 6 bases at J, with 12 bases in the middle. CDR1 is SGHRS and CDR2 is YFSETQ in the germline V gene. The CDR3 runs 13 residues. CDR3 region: CASSTQSPDTQYF. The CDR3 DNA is TGCGCCAGCAGCACTCAATCTCCGGATACGCAGTATTTT.

CDR3 nucleotide sequence: TGTGCCAGCAGCTTTGACAGGGGGCAGTCAGGCTACACCTTC. Translated: CASSFDRGQSGYTF. The rearrangement links TRBV7-8 to TRBJ1-2; 10 nucleotides line up with TRBD1. V trimming: 3 bases; J trimming: 8 bases; junction bases outside the gene matches: 6. This CDR3 comprises 14 residues. Germline lookup yields CDR1 SGHVS and CDR2 FQNEAQ.

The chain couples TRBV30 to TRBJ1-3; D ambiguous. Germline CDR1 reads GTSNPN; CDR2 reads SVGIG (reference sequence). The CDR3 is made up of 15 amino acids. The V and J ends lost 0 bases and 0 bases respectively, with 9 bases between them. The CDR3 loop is CAWSVVSYSGNTIYF. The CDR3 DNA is TGTGCCTGGAGTGTCGTATCTTACTCTGGAAACACCATATATTTT.

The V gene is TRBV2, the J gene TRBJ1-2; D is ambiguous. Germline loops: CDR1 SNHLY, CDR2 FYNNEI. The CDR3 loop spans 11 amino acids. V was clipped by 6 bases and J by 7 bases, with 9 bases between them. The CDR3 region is CASSTEAGYTF. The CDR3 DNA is TGTGCCAGCAGCACGGAGGCTGGCTACACCTTC.

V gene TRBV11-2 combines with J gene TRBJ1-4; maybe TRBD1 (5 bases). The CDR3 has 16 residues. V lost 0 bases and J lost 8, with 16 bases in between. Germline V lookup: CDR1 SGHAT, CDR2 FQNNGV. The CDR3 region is CASSLEGGKEVEKLFF. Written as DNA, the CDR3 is TGTGCCAGCAGCTTAGAGGGGGGGAAAGAGGTCGAAAAACTGTTTTTT.